These T cell receptor beta chains were read from a single sample in a study of T cell responses to AZD1222 COVID-19 vaccine. Here immunoSEQ multiplex PCR was the method, and the copy in TCRdb shows in-frame clones only, minus some. The sample lists over 100,000 clones; roughly 84% were seen once. The sample in question was peripheral blood, obtained on day 0 of AZD1222 vaccination. Every receptor here comes from an adult in good health. CDR3s include the opening cysteine and the closing phenylalanine or tryptophan. A D gene is named only where the DNA matches it firmly. Clone size is shown for a subset of rows, as once, few, many or a class of expanded clone.

d_gene: NA
abundance: NA
v_gene: TRBV7-2
j_gene: TRBJ2-5
CDR3aa: CASSLQGQETQYF
CDR3nt: TGTGCCAGCAGCTTACAGGGCCAAGAGACCCAGTACTTC

d_gene: TRBD2
abundance: few
v_gene: TRBV19
j_gene: TRBJ2-1
CDR3aa: CANPSGRTYNEQFF
CDR3nt: TGTGCCAACCCTAGCGGGAGAACCTACAATGAGCAGTTCTTC

d_gene: NA
abundance: NA
v_gene: TRBV25-1
j_gene: TRBJ1-3
CDR3aa: CASRPDLGNTIYF
CDR3nt: TGTGCCAGCAGGCCGGACCTGGGGAACACCATATATTTT

d_gene: TRBD1
abundance: NA
v_gene: TRBV5-1
j_gene: TRBJ1-1
CDR3aa: CASNTGTGLTEAFF
CDR3nt: TGCGCCAGCAACACCGGGACAGGGCTCACTGAAGCTTTCTTT

d_gene: TRBD2
abundance: few
v_gene: TRBV27
j_gene: TRBJ2-7
CDR3aa: CASSFTYLLAGGYEQYF
CDR3nt: TGTGCCAGCAGTTTCACCTATCTTCTAGCGGGAGGGTACGAGCAGTACTTC

d_gene: NA
abundance: NA
v_gene: TRBV4-3
j_gene: TRBJ1-2
CDR3aa: CASSQDYGGANYGYTF
CDR3nt: TGCGCCAGCAGCCAAGATTACGGGGGAGCTAACTATGGCTACACCTTC

d_gene: TRBD1
abundance: NA
v_gene: TRBV7-6
j_gene: TRBJ1-3
CDR3aa: CASSYNPGQGADTIYF
CDR3nt: TGTGCCAGCAGCTATAACCCGGGACAGGGGGCTGACACCATATATTTT

d_gene: NA
abundance: NA
v_gene: TRBV15
j_gene: TRBJ1-5
CDR3aa: CATSRDRVNQPQHF
CDR3nt: TGTGCCACCAGCAGAGATCGGGTAAATCAGCCCCAGCATTTT

d_gene: TRBD1
abundance: NA
v_gene: TRBV28
j_gene: TRBJ1-6
CDR3aa: CASSIGTGYPPPLHF
CDR3nt: TGTGCCAGCAGTATTGGGACAGGCTATCCGCCACCCCTCCACTTT

d_gene: NA
abundance: NA
v_gene: TRBV20-1
j_gene: TRBJ2-7
CDR3aa: CSASNFAVRGEQYF
CDR3nt: TGCAGTGCTAGTAACTTCGCGGTCCGAGGCGAGCAGTACTTC

d_gene: NA
abundance: NA
v_gene: TRBV28
j_gene: TRBJ1-4
CDR3aa: CASSFGAGFNEKLFF
CDR3nt: TGTGCCAGCAGTTTTGGGGCAGGGTTTAATGAAAAACTGTTTTTT

d_gene: NA
abundance: NA
v_gene: TRBV5-1
j_gene: TRBJ1-2
CDR3aa: CASRNEQGAGYTF
CDR3nt: TGCGCCAGCAGAAATGAACAGGGAGCGGGCTACACCTTC

d_gene: NA
abundance: NA
v_gene: TRBV6-5
j_gene: TRBJ1-5
CDR3aa: CASRQTGISNQPQHF
CDR3nt: TGTGCCAGCAGACAAACGGGGATTAGCAATCAGCCCCAGCATTTT

d_gene: NA
abundance: NA
v_gene: TRBV3-1/TRBV3-2
j_gene: TRBJ2-4
CDR3aa: CASSPPQTGIGAKNIQYF
CDR3nt: TGTGCCAGCAGCCCACCCCAAACAGGGATCGGGGCCAAAAACATTCAGTACTTC

d_gene: NA
abundance: NA
v_gene: TRBV3-1/TRBV3-2
j_gene: TRBJ1-5
CDR3aa: CASSANQGANQPQHF
CDR3nt: TGTGCCAGCAGCGCCAATCAAGGTGCCAATCAGCCCCAGCATTTT

d_gene: TRBD1
abundance: NA
v_gene: TRBV2
j_gene: TRBJ1-5
CDR3aa: CASTGGTVNQPQHF
CDR3nt: TGTGCCAGCACGGGGGGGACAGTTAATCAGCCCCAGCATTTT

d_gene: TRBD2
abundance: NA
v_gene: TRBV4-3
j_gene: TRBJ2-1
CDR3aa: CASSQGGGGRALEQFF
CDR3nt: TGCGCCAGCAGCCAAGGAGGGGGCGGGAGGGCCCTTGAGCAGTTCTTC

d_gene: TRBD1
abundance: NA
v_gene: TRBV7-9
j_gene: TRBJ1-2
CDR3aa: CASSAAGTGFRYGYTF
CDR3nt: TGTGCCAGCAGCGCCGCCGGGACAGGGTTTAGATATGGCTACACCTTC

d_gene: TRBD2
abundance: NA
v_gene: TRBV7-6
j_gene: TRBJ2-3
CDR3aa: CASSPGTSASTDTQYF
CDR3nt: TGTGCCAGCAGCCCCGGGACTAGCGCTAGCACAGATACGCAGTATTTT

d_gene: NA
abundance: once
v_gene: TRBV10-1
j_gene: TRBJ1-1
CDR3aa: CASSEGDTEAFF
CDR3nt: TGCGCCAGCAGTGAGGGGGACACTGAAGCTTTCTTT

d_gene: NA
abundance: NA
v_gene: TRBV5-4
j_gene: TRBJ1-4
CDR3aa: CASSLRVTDEKLFF
CDR3nt: TGTGCCAGCAGCTTAAGGGTTACGGATGAAAAACTGTTTTTT

d_gene: TRBD2
abundance: NA
v_gene: TRBV24-1
j_gene: TRBJ2-2
CDR3aa: CATSRTSGTNTGELFF
CDR3nt: TGTGCCACCAGCCGGACTAGCGGGACTAACACCGGGGAGCTGTTTTTT